Listed below are T cell receptor beta chains from one sample, sequenced in a study of cytomegalovirus exposure and HLA in healthy donors. The method was immunoSEQ multiplex PCR; TCRdb's version includes in-frame clones alone and lacks a portion of them. The table includes fewer than 250,000 clones, around 86% detected once. Sample: PBMCs. These receptors came from a man aged 25 to 40 in good health and CMV-seronegative. Each CDR3 is given with its conserved first and last residue. Each record gives: clone size, J gene, D gene, V gene, CDR3 DNA, CDR3 protein. D genes are given only for firm matches. The size of a clone is reported for some rows only, either as once, few or many, or as a class for expanded clones.

abundance: -; j_gene: TRBJ1-2; d_gene: TRBD1; v_gene: TRBV2; CDR3nt: TGTGCCAGCAGCCGGGACAGGGGGCTTCTAGTTTCTGGCTACACCTTC; CDR3aa: CASSRDRGLLVSGYTF
abundance: -; j_gene: TRBJ2-5; d_gene: -; v_gene: TRBV7-9; CDR3nt: TGTGCCAGCAGTCGGGTCCCACAAGAGACCCAGTACTTC; CDR3aa: CASSRVPQETQYF
abundance: -; j_gene: TRBJ1-2; d_gene: TRBD1; v_gene: TRBV7-8; CDR3nt: TGTGCCAGCAGCTTCGGGACAGGGGCATCGAACTATGGCTACACCTTC; CDR3aa: CASSFGTGASNYGYTF
abundance: -; j_gene: TRBJ2-7; d_gene: TRBD1; v_gene: TRBV28; CDR3nt: TGTGCCAGCAGTTTACTACGGACAGGGAGACTTCTACGAGTGCAGTACTTC; CDR3aa: CASSLLRTGRLLRVQYF
abundance: once; j_gene: TRBJ1-5; d_gene: TRBD1; v_gene: TRBV28; CDR3nt: TGTGCCAGCAGCCTTCCGTCCGGGACAGGGGGCGGCCAGCCCCAGCATTTT; CDR3aa: CASSLPSGTGGGQPQHF
abundance: many; j_gene: TRBJ1-1; d_gene: -; v_gene: TRBV6-1; CDR3nt: TGTGCCAGCAGTGAAGCGGCGGCGGGGGGTGGCGCTTTCTTT; CDR3aa: CASSEAAAGGGAFF
abundance: -; j_gene: TRBJ1-5; d_gene: -; v_gene: TRBV10-2; CDR3nt: TGCGCCAGCCTGGGGTTGGGGGAGGTGAGCAATCAGCCCCAGCATTTT; CDR3aa: CASLGLGEVSNQPQHF
abundance: -; j_gene: TRBJ1-2; d_gene: TRBD1; v_gene: TRBV29-1; CDR3nt: TGCAGCCCGCTACTACAGGGGTACTATGGCTACACCTTC; CDR3aa: CSPLLQGYYGYTF
abundance: -; j_gene: TRBJ1-1; d_gene: -; v_gene: TRBV19; CDR3nt: TGTGCCAGTAATGAAGGGGGAACTGAAGCTTTCTTT; CDR3aa: CASNEGGTEAFF
abundance: -; j_gene: TRBJ1-5; d_gene: TRBD1; v_gene: TRBV6-1; CDR3nt: TGTGCCAGCAGTACGACAGGGGATCAGCCCCAGCATTTT; CDR3aa: CASSTTGDQPQHF
abundance: -; j_gene: TRBJ1-4; d_gene: TRBD1; v_gene: TRBV9; CDR3nt: TGTGCCAGCAGCCCACAGGGGGCGGCTGAAAAACTGTTTTTT; CDR3aa: CASSPQGAAEKLFF
abundance: -; j_gene: TRBJ2-5; d_gene: TRBD2; v_gene: TRBV5-1; CDR3nt: TGCGCCAGCAGCCAACTAGCGGGAGAAGGAGAGACCCAGTACTTC; CDR3aa: CASSQLAGEGETQYF
abundance: -; j_gene: TRBJ1-5; d_gene: -; v_gene: TRBV6-4; CDR3nt: TGTGCCACCCTTCGCAATCAGCCCCAGCATTTT; CDR3aa: CATLRNQPQHF
abundance: -; j_gene: TRBJ1-2; d_gene: TRBD1; v_gene: TRBV19; CDR3nt: TGTGCCAGTAGTCCCCAGGGGGGCTATGGCTACACCTTC; CDR3aa: CASSPQGGYGYTF
abundance: once; j_gene: TRBJ2-7; d_gene: TRBD1; v_gene: TRBV7-9; CDR3nt: TGTGCCAGCAGCCCAGACAGGGCAGCCTACGAGCAGTACTTC; CDR3aa: CASSPDRAAYEQYF
abundance: -; j_gene: TRBJ2-1; d_gene: -; v_gene: TRBV5-1; CDR3nt: TGCGCCAGCAGCTTGGGGGCAGCAAACAATGAGCAGTTCTTC; CDR3aa: CASSLGAANNEQFF
abundance: -; j_gene: TRBJ1-1; d_gene: TRBD1; v_gene: TRBV7-9; CDR3nt: TGTGCCAGCAGCTTAGGTGGGACAGGGGTTTTGGGCACTGAAGCTTTCTTT; CDR3aa: CASSLGGTGVLGTEAFF
abundance: -; j_gene: TRBJ2-1; d_gene: -; v_gene: TRBV30; CDR3nt: TGTGCCTGCTCTCTAGCTCATGGTTTCAATGAGCAGTTCTTC; CDR3aa: CACSLAHGFNEQFF
abundance: -; j_gene: TRBJ2-7; d_gene: -; v_gene: TRBV5-4; CDR3nt: TGTGCCAGCAGCTTGAGAGGCAGGGTCCACGAGCAGTACTTC; CDR3aa: CASSLRGRVHEQYF
abundance: -; j_gene: TRBJ2-5; d_gene: TRBD2; v_gene: TRBV11-2; CDR3nt: TGTGCCAGCAGCTTAGGGGGGGGCCAAGAGACCCAGTACTTC; CDR3aa: CASSLGGGQETQYF
abundance: -; j_gene: TRBJ2-7; d_gene: -; v_gene: TRBV28; CDR3nt: TGTGCCAGCACGAGTGTCTACGAGCAGTACTTC; CDR3aa: CASTSVYEQYF
abundance: -; j_gene: TRBJ2-7; d_gene: -; v_gene: TRBV7-2; CDR3nt: TGTGCCAGCAGCTTTACAGGGATGGACGAGCAGTACTTC; CDR3aa: CASSFTGMDEQYF
abundance: -; j_gene: TRBJ1-1; d_gene: -; v_gene: TRBV18; CDR3nt: TGTGCCAGCTCGGAGGCTTGGAACACTGAAGCTTTCTTT; CDR3aa: CASSEAWNTEAFF
abundance: -; j_gene: TRBJ1-5; d_gene: -; v_gene: TRBV9; CDR3nt: TGTGCCAGCAGCGTCGGGTCAAATCAGCCCCAGCATTTT; CDR3aa: CASSVGSNQPQHF
abundance: -; j_gene: TRBJ1-5; d_gene: TRBD1; v_gene: TRBV12-5; CDR3nt: TGTGCTAGTGGTCGACGGGACAGGGGGAGCAATCAGCCCCAGCATTTT; CDR3aa: CASGRRDRGSNQPQHF
abundance: -; j_gene: TRBJ1-4; d_gene: TRBD1; v_gene: TRBV11-2; CDR3nt: TGTGCCAGCAGCTTGCGGCAGGGGGGATTTAATGAAAAACTGTTTTTT; CDR3aa: CASSLRQGGFNEKLFF
abundance: -; j_gene: TRBJ2-3; d_gene: TRBD1; v_gene: TRBV4-2; CDR3nt: TGTGCCAGCAGCCAAGAATACAGGGGGCCCACAGATACGCAGTATTTT; CDR3aa: CASSQEYRGPTDTQYF
abundance: once; j_gene: TRBJ1-2; d_gene: TRBD1; v_gene: TRBV7-2; CDR3nt: TGTGCCAGCAGCTTAGAACAGGGGGCGCTTGGCTACACCTTC; CDR3aa: CASSLEQGALGYTF
abundance: -; j_gene: TRBJ1-2; d_gene: TRBD1; v_gene: TRBV27; CDR3nt: TGTGCCAGCAGACTAAGAATGACAGGGAACTATGGCTACACCTTC; CDR3aa: CASRLRMTGNYGYTF
abundance: -; j_gene: TRBJ2-2; d_gene: TRBD1; v_gene: TRBV28; CDR3nt: TGTGCCAGCAGTTCCGGACAGGGGGAAACCCCGGGGAGGATGTTTTTT; CDR3aa: CASSSGQGETPGRMFF
abundance: -; j_gene: TRBJ2-1; d_gene: -; v_gene: TRBV11-3; CDR3nt: TGTGCCAGCAGCTTAGATTCCCCGACAGGCTCCTACAATGAGCAGTTCTTC; CDR3aa: CASSLDSPTGSYNEQFF